This entry describes one T cell receptor (beta chain). The V gene end was trimmed by 4 bases and the J gene end by 6 bases; junction bases not matched to a gene: 6. The CDR3 length is 15 residues. Germline V gives CDR1 SGHVS, CDR2 FQNEAQ. Libraries were prepared by immunoSEQ multiplex PCR; TCRdb keeps only in-frame clonotypes and omits some of them. The sample contains about 67,000 clones, roughly 84% of which appear only once. The data are from a study of OX40 agonist ivuxolimab in advanced cancers. The chain combines TRBV7-8 with TRBJ1-6, with 7 bases fitting TRBD1. The sequences come from CD4+ or CD8+ T cells sorted from blood, collected in a trial of the OX40 agonist ivuxolimab. This TCR was recovered from an adult with an advanced solid tumor such as melanoma, head and neck, liver or kidney cancer. The CDR3: CASSSDRRPNSPLHF. DNA of the CDR3: TGTGCCAGCAGCTCGGACAGGCGACCTAATTCACCCCTCCACTTT. The full variable domain, rest sourced from reference TRBV7-8 and TRBJ1-6, is GAGVSQSPRYKVAKRGQDVALRCDPISGHVSLFWYQQALGQGPEFLTYFQNEAQLDKSGLPSDRFFAERPEGSVSTLKIQRTQQEDSAVYLCASSSDRRPNSPLHFGNGTRLTVT.